This T cell receptor beta chain is drawn from a study of blood T cell repertoires in COVID-19. Study-wide context: The study drew acute and convalescent COVID-19 samples from the United States, Italy and Spain. T cells, B-cell-depleted T cells, or PBMCs supplied cDNA or gDNA.

This clone was seen once. In the source study's methods: Estimated nucleated cell counts came from reference gene primer amplification. The method was immunoSEQ multiplex PCR; TCRdb's version includes in-frame clones alone and lacks a portion of them. The V and J calls and clone size were taken over from that table, and D and trimming were inferred from the DNA. This sample has 30,000 to 35,000 clones, with over 80% found just once. The V end lost 6 bases, the J end lost 4 bases, and 10 bases lay between the germline ends. This CDR3 comprises 12 residues. Germline V gene data show CDR1 as SNHLY and CDR2 as FYNNEI.

Sequencing was carried out using peripheral blood. This TCR derives from a human donor with active COVID-19. The donor label of this sample is uncertain. This chain links TRBV2 with TRBJ2-7; the D gene is possibly TRBD1 (5 bases). CDR3 residues: CASSQGPYEQYF. The DNA of the CDR3 is TGTGCCAGCAGCCAGGGTCCTTACGAGCAGTACTTC. The full variable domain, in which reference TRBV2 and TRBJ2-7 provide the parts outside the CDR3, is EPEVTQTPSHQVTQMGQEVILRCVPISNHLYFYWYRQILGQKVEFLVSFYNNEISEKSEIFDDQFSVERPDGSNFTLKIRSTKLEDSAMYFCASSQGPYEQYFGPGTRLTVT.